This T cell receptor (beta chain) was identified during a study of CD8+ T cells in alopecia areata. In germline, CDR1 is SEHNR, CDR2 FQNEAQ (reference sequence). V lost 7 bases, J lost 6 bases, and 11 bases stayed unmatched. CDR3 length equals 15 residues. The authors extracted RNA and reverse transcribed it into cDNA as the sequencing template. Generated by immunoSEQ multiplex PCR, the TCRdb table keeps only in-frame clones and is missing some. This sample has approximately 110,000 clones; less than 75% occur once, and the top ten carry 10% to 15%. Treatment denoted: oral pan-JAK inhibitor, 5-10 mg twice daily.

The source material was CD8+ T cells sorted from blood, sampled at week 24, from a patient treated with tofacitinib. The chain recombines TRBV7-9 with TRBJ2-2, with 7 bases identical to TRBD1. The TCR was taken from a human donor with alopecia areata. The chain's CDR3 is CASTARGQVAGELFF. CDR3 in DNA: TGTGCCAGCACCGCAAGAGGACAGGTCGCCGGGGAGCTGTTTTTT.